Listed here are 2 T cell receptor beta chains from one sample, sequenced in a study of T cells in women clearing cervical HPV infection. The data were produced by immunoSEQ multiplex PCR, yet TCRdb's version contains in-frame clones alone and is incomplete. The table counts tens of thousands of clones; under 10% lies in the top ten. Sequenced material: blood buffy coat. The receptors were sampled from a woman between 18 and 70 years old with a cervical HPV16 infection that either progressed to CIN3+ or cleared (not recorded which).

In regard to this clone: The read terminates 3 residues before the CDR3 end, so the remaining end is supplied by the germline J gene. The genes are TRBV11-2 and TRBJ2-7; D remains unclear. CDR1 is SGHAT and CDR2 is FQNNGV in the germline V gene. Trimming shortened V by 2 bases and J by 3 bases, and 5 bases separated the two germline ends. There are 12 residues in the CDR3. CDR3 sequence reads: CASSLSLYEQYF. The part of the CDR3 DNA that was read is TGTGCCAGCAGCTTATCACTCTACGAG.

CDR3 in amino acids: CASSEGGESNQPQHF. The part of the CDR3 DNA that was read is TGTGCCAGCAGTGAAGGGGGGGAAAGCAATCAGCCC. The rearrangement joins TRBV6-1 to TRBJ1-5; D is perhaps TRBD1 (5 bases). The CDR3 is cut off 3 residues early in the read; its end comes from the germline J gene. Germline CDR1 is MNHNS and CDR2 is SASEGT. The CDR3 has 15 amino acids. Trimming took off 1 base at V and 1 base at J, with 8 bases between the two ends.